In its sample, the clone carrying this TCR beta chain was seen many times. These data come from a study of T cells in Graves' hyperthyroidism and ophthalmopathy. The CDR3 regions of TCR beta were amplified from RNA transcripts. The HTBI set primed first-round TCR CDR3 RT-PCR. TCRdb recomputed calls from the multiplex PCR reads with MiXCR, one row per CDR3 protein. There are some 620,000 distinct CDR3 sequences in the sample; around 15% occur only once, and over 3.5% lies in the top ten. Trimming removed 6 bases from V and 5 bases from J, with 17 bases in between. This CDR3 contains 15 residues. Germline V gives CDR1 MDHEN, CDR2 SYDVKM.

The sequenced sample was blood. The clonotype was recovered from a woman younger than 45 with Graves' hyperthyroidism. The V and J genes are TRBV28 and TRBJ1-5, with D possibly TRBD1 on 6 matching bases. CDR3: CASRQPGHGDQPQHF. The CDR3 DNA follows: TGTGCCAGCAGGCAACCGGGACATGGGGATCAGCCCCAGCATTTT. The whole variable domain, filled in from reference TRBV28 and TRBJ1-5, reads DVKVTQSSRYLVKRTGEKVFLECVQDMDHENMFWYRQDPGLGLRLIYFSYDVKMKEKGDIPEGYSVSREKKERFSLILESASTNQTSMYLCASRQPGHGDQPQHFGDGTRLSIL.